This T cell receptor beta chain is from a study of CD8+ T cells in alopecia areata. Study-level findings and limits: In scalp samples, resident alphabeta T cells of normal skin are also sequenced. Tofacitinib did not eliminate many expanded lesional clones from scalp or blood. Relative to normal scalp, lesional scalp, especially alopecia totalis/universalis, showed higher clonality. Patients displayed less clarity in TCR sharing than mice, a finding possibly related to HLA.

Investigators isolated RNA and reverse transcribed it into cDNA to act as the sequencing template. Sequencing used immunoSEQ multiplex PCR; TCRdb keeps in-frame clones, though not all of them. Here the sample spans more than 150,000 clones, 50% to 60% being singletons. For this clone: Its antigen is as yet unknown.

Germline V lookup: CDR1 GTSNPN, CDR2 SVGIG (reference sequence). CDR3 length: 14 amino acids. Trimming shortened V by 0 bases and J by 4 bases, and 12 bases separated the two germline ends. The treatment: oral pan-JAK inhibitor, 5-10 mg twice daily. The source was CD4+ T cells sorted from blood, collected at week 4, from a patient treated with tofacitinib. The clonotype was recovered from a human donor with alopecia areata. The chain couples TRBV30 to TRBJ1-2, with D hard to call. The CDR3 DNA reads as TGTGCCTGGAGTGTACGGTTCAGCTTCTATGGCTACACCTTC. Protein sequence: CAWSVRFSFYGYTF.